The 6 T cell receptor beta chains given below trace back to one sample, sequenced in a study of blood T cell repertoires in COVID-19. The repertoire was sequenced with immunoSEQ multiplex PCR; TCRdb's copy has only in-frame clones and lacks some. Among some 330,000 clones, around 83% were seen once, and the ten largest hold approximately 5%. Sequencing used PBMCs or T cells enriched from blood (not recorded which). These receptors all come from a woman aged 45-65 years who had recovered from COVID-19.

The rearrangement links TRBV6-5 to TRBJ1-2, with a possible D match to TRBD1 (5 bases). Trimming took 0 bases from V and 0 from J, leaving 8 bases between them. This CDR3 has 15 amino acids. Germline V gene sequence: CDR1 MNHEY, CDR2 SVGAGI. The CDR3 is CASSYSTVTNYGYTF. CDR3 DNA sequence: TGTGCCAGCAGTTACTCGACAGTAACTAACTATGGCTACACCTTC.

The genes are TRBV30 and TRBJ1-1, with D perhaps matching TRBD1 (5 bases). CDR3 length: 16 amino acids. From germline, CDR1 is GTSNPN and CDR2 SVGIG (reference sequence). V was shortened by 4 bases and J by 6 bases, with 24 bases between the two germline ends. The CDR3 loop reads CAWTKRLGQGSPEAFF. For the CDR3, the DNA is TGTGCCTGGACAAAAAGATTGGGGCAGGGCAGTCCTGAAGCTTTCTTT.

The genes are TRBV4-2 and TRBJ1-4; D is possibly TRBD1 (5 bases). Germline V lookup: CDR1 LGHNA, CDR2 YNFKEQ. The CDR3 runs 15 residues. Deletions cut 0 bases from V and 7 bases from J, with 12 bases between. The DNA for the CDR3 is TGTGCCAGCAGCCAAGACAGGGTGGGATTTGAAAAACTGTTTTTT. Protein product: CASSQDRVGFEKLFF.

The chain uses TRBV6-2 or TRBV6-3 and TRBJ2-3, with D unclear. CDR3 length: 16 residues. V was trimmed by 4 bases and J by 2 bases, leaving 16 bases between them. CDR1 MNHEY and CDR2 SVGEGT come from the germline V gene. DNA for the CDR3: TGTGCCAGCAGTTCCCCACTTTTGTCCAACACAGATACGCAGTATTTT. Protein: CASSSPLLSNTDTQYF.

The CDR3: CASSGWESSRTGELFF. The CDR3 bases are TGCGCCAGCAGTGGGTGGGAGTCTAGCCGCACCGGGGAGCTGTTTTTT. J is TRBJ2-2 and V is TRBV5-1, with D tentatively TRBD2 (5 bases). Trimming removed 5 bases from V and 4 bases from J, with 18 bases in between. Per germline, CDR1 SGHRS and CDR2 YFSETQ. The length of the CDR3 is 16 residues.

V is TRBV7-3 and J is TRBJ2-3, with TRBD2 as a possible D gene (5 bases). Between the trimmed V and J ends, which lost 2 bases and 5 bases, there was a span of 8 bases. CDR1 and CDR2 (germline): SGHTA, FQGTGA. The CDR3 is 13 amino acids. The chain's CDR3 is CASSLVALDTQYF. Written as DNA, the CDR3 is TGTGCCAGCAGCTTAGTAGCGTTAGATACGCAGTATTTT.